These 5 T cell receptor beta chains came from one sample sequenced in a study of control samples from healthy donors and cancer patients. Sequencing used immunoSEQ multiplex PCR; TCRdb keeps in-frame clones, though not all of them. The sample holds 50,000 to 70,000 clones, approximately 94% seen once. Sequences were obtained from blood. These receptor sequences come from a woman younger than 35 in good health.

The chain joins TRBV19 to TRBJ1-2, with unresolved D. CDR1 and CDR2 (germline): LNHDA, SQIVND (reference sequence). V was pared by 3 bases and J by 2 bases, with 10 bases between. The CDR3 sequence is 14 residues long. CDR3 loop: CASSMNQINYGYTF. Written as DNA, the CDR3 is TGTGCCAGTAGTATGAATCAGATAAACTATGGCTACACCTTC. Complete variable domain (other parts from reference TRBV19 and TRBJ1-2): DGGITQSPKYLFRKEGQNVTLSCEQNLNHDAMYWYRQDPGQGLRLIYYSQIVNDFQKGDIAEGYSVSREKKESFPLTVTSAQKNPTAFYLCASSMNQINYGYTFGSGTRLTVV.

V is TRBV19 and J is TRBJ1-2, with D possibly matching TRBD1 (6 bases). Germline CDR1 reads LNHDA; CDR2 reads SQIVND (reference sequence). Trimming shortened V by 5 bases and J by 7 bases, and 11 bases separated the two germline ends. The CDR3 extends over 12 amino acids. CDR3 loop: CASSAQGSGYTF. DNA of the CDR3: TGTGCCAGTAGTGCGCAGGGGTCTGGCTACACCTTC.

V usage is TRBV5-1 and J usage is TRBJ1-4; TRBD1 matches at 9 bases. Germline lookup yields CDR1 SGHRS and CDR2 YFSETQ. V was clipped by 4 bases and J by 5 bases; unmatched bases: 3. This CDR3 region has 14 residues. The CDR3 DNA reads as TGCGCCAGCAGCGGGGACAGGGAGAATGAAAAACTGTTTTTT. Translation: CASSGDRENEKLFF.

This clone is a singleton in its sample. V gene TRBV9 combines with J gene TRBJ1-1; 7 bases fit TRBD1. The junction had 3 bases not matched to a gene; V was cut back by 3 bases and J by 4 bases. The germline V gene has CDR1 SGDLS and CDR2 YYNGEE. The CDR3 has 13 amino acids. The CDR3 DNA sequence: TGTGCCAGCAGCGCGACAGGGACCACTGAAGCTTTCTTT. This codes for CASSATGTTEAFF.

The chain recombines TRBV5-1 with TRBJ1-1; D is undetermined. The CDR3 sequence is 13 residues long. Trimming stripped 5 bases from V and 2 bases from J, with 10 bases between. Germline CDR1 reads SGHRS; CDR2 reads YFSETQ. Here the CDR3 DNA reads TGCGCCAGCAGAGGGCTGGGTAACACTGAAGCTTTCTTT. As protein: CASRGLGNTEAFF.